The clone carrying this TCR beta chain was detected only a few times. The J segment lost 4 bases and the V segment lost 3 bases, leaving 7 bases of the junction unmatched. This CDR3 spans 15 amino acids. The germline gives CDR1 SGHRS, CDR2 YFSETQ. Replicate PCRs for unsorted PBMC used approximately 300 ng DNA (roughly 30,000 T cell genomes). In the original processing: ImmunoSEQ sequences covered only the junction and lacked quality scores; filtering therefore differed. TCRdb's table, derived via immunoSEQ multiplex PCR, lists solely in-frame clones and lacks some. D and trimming come from the DNA, and the V and J calls and clone size come from that table. The sample gives 450,000 to 500,000 clones, over 70% of which show up once; roughly 13% is in the top ten. These data belong to a study of shared clonotypes between healthy human individuals. The wider study: The donor pool was made up of a couple of women and a few men aged 18 to 49.

This chain joins TRBV5-1 and TRBJ2-5, with 9 bases fitting TRBD1. The source material was PBMCs. This TCR was sampled from a woman aged 40 to 55 in good health. Some clones in this sample may be carry-over from other donors' samples. CDR3 coding DNA: TGCGCCAGCAGCTCAGCCGGGACAGGGAGAGAGACCCAGTACTTC. Translation gives CASSSAGTGRETQYF.